This is a list of T cell receptor beta chains from one sample in a study of CD8 T cells in ankylosing spondylitis. MiXCR was run by TCRdb on the 5' RACE reads, yielding one entry per CDR3 protein. Altogether 750,000 to 850,000 distinct CDR3 sequences are present, 12% being singletons, with the ten largest covering under 0.6%. The sequenced sample consisted of blood, either unsorted or a sorted T cell fraction (not recorded which). These receptors came from a male donor with ankylosing spondylitis. Each CDR3 is given with its conserved first and last residue. Fields, in order: CDR3 DNA, CDR3 protein, V gene, clone size, D gene, J gene. D genes are given only for firm matches. Only part of the rows carry a size: once, few, many, or a class if the clone is expanded.

CDR3nt: TGTGCCAGCAGCTTACAGGGCCTTAGCCCTGAAGCTTTCTTT; CDR3aa: CASSLQGLSPEAFF; v_gene: TRBV7-9; abundance: few; d_gene: .; j_gene: TRBJ1-1
CDR3nt: TGCGCCAGCAGTCCCACAGGAGAGCACTCCTACAATGAGCAGTTCTTC; CDR3aa: CASSPTGEHSYNEQFF; v_gene: TRBV4-1; abundance: .; d_gene: .; j_gene: TRBJ2-1
CDR3nt: TGCAGTGCCGCCCCAGGGTCCACAGATACGCAGTATTTT; CDR3aa: CSAAPGSTDTQYF; v_gene: TRBV20-1; abundance: many; d_gene: .; j_gene: TRBJ2-3
CDR3nt: TGTGCCGGACCGACAGGGCCCCTGGAGACCCAGTACTTC; CDR3aa: CAGPTGPLETQYF; v_gene: TRBV6-2/TRBV6-3; abundance: .; d_gene: TRBD1; j_gene: TRBJ2-5
CDR3nt: TGTGCCAGCAGACGCGACCCCTACGCGGGAGGCCAAGAGACCCAGTACTTC; CDR3aa: CASRRDPYAGGQETQYF; v_gene: TRBV6-1; abundance: .; d_gene: TRBD2; j_gene: TRBJ2-5
CDR3nt: TGTGCCAGCACCCCCTCGGGACAGCATAATTCACCCCTCCACTTT; CDR3aa: CASTPSGQHNSPLHF; v_gene: TRBV7-2; abundance: many; d_gene: TRBD1; j_gene: TRBJ1-6
CDR3nt: TGCAGTGCTAGGTGGGACAGGGGGTGGATGAACACTGAAGCTTTCTTT; CDR3aa: CSARWDRGWMNTEAFF; v_gene: TRBV20-1; abundance: .; d_gene: TRBD1; j_gene: TRBJ1-1
CDR3nt: TGTGCCAGCAGCCAGCGATCCGAGAGTTCACCCCTCCACTTT; CDR3aa: CASSQRSESSPLHF; v_gene: TRBV6-1; abundance: few; d_gene: .; j_gene: TRBJ1-6
CDR3nt: TGTGCCAGCAGCTTATTTGAGTTCTCTAGCACAGATACGCAGTATTTT; CDR3aa: CASSLFEFSSTDTQYF; v_gene: TRBV5-6; abundance: few; d_gene: .; j_gene: TRBJ2-3
CDR3nt: TGCAGTGCTAGAGTACAGGGGTTTGGCTACACCTTC; CDR3aa: CSARVQGFGYTF; v_gene: TRBV20-1; abundance: many; d_gene: TRBD1; j_gene: TRBJ1-2
CDR3nt: TGCAGTGCTAGCTACGGGGGCCCGTCATCCTACAATGAGCAGTTCTTC; CDR3aa: CSASYGGPSSYNEQFF; v_gene: TRBV20-1; abundance: few; d_gene: .; j_gene: TRBJ2-1
CDR3nt: TGTGCCAGCAGCTTAGGATTTGGAGGGAACACTGAAGCTTTCTTT; CDR3aa: CASSLGFGGNTEAFF; v_gene: TRBV11-3; abundance: .; d_gene: .; j_gene: TRBJ1-1
CDR3nt: TGTGCCAGCATCATCAGGGGGTACACTGAAGCTTTCTTT; CDR3aa: CASIIRGYTEAFF; v_gene: TRBV28; abundance: many; d_gene: TRBD1; j_gene: TRBJ1-1
CDR3nt: TGCAGTGCAGCCCCTAGCGGGACGTTAGGGTACAATGAGCAGTTCTTC; CDR3aa: CSAAPSGTLGYNEQFF; v_gene: TRBV20-1; abundance: few; d_gene: TRBD2; j_gene: TRBJ2-1
CDR3nt: TGCGCCAGCAGCTTCTTTGGACAGCCCGGTGGCTACACCTTC; CDR3aa: CASSFFGQPGGYTF; v_gene: TRBV5-1; abundance: many; d_gene: .; j_gene: TRBJ1-2
CDR3nt: TGTGCCAGCAGCGTAGCCGGGACTCCCCGCAATGAGCAGTTCTTC; CDR3aa: CASSVAGTPRNEQFF; v_gene: TRBV7-6; abundance: .; d_gene: .; j_gene: TRBJ2-1
CDR3nt: TGTGCCAGCACCCGGACTAGCGGGGGGGCCGGGACAGATACGCAGTATTTT; CDR3aa: CASTRTSGGAGTDTQYF; v_gene: TRBV5-4; abundance: .; d_gene: TRBD2; j_gene: TRBJ2-3
CDR3nt: TGTGCCAGCAGCCGACAGGGCCTTGGCTACACCTTC; CDR3aa: CASSRQGLGYTF; v_gene: TRBV6-6; abundance: many; d_gene: TRBD1; j_gene: TRBJ1-2
CDR3nt: TGTGCCAGCAGTTTAGTCCGCGGGTGGTCCTACGAGCAGTACTTC; CDR3aa: CASSLVRGWSYEQYF; v_gene: TRBV12-3/TRBV12-4; abundance: few; d_gene: .; j_gene: TRBJ2-7
CDR3nt: TGTGCCAGCAGCCAACAGCGGGGGGCTACGGAGACCCAGTACTTC; CDR3aa: CASSQQRGATETQYF; v_gene: TRBV7-2; abundance: few; d_gene: TRBD2; j_gene: TRBJ2-5
CDR3nt: TGTGCCACCAGTGTACTGGGAGGAGTGCCAGATACGCAGTATTTT; CDR3aa: CATSVLGGVPDTQYF; v_gene: TRBV24-1; abundance: once; d_gene: .; j_gene: TRBJ2-3
CDR3nt: TGCGCCAGCAGCTTGGGCTCAGGCGAAAAACTGTTTTTT; CDR3aa: CASSLGSGEKLFF; v_gene: TRBV5-1; abundance: few; d_gene: .; j_gene: TRBJ1-4
CDR3nt: TGTGCCAGCAGTCCATTCGCGTACACTGAAGCTTTCTTT; CDR3aa: CASSPFAYTEAFF; v_gene: TRBV27; abundance: .; d_gene: .; j_gene: TRBJ1-1
CDR3nt: TGTGCCAGCAGCTTAGTAGCGGGGGTAGCCAAAAACATTCAGTACTTC; CDR3aa: CASSLVAGVAKNIQYF; v_gene: TRBV7-2; abundance: many; d_gene: TRBD2; j_gene: TRBJ2-4
CDR3nt: TGTGCCAGCTCAGGTGCCGGGACAGGAAACTACGAGCAGTACTTC; CDR3aa: CASSGAGTGNYEQYF; v_gene: TRBV18; abundance: .; d_gene: TRBD1; j_gene: TRBJ2-7
CDR3nt: TGCAGCGTCGCAGAGCCGACAGGGGTGTACAATGAGCAGTTCTTC; CDR3aa: CSVAEPTGVYNEQFF; v_gene: TRBV29-1; abundance: many; d_gene: TRBD1; j_gene: TRBJ2-1
CDR3nt: TGCAGTGCTAGTCGCCACTTAAGCTCCTACGAGCAGTACTTC; CDR3aa: CSASRHLSSYEQYF; v_gene: TRBV20-1; abundance: few; d_gene: .; j_gene: TRBJ2-7
CDR3nt: TGTGCCAGCTCCCCGGCCAGGGAGTCCTACAATGAGCAGTTCTTC; CDR3aa: CASSPARESYNEQFF; v_gene: TRBV7-2; abundance: many; d_gene: .; j_gene: TRBJ2-1